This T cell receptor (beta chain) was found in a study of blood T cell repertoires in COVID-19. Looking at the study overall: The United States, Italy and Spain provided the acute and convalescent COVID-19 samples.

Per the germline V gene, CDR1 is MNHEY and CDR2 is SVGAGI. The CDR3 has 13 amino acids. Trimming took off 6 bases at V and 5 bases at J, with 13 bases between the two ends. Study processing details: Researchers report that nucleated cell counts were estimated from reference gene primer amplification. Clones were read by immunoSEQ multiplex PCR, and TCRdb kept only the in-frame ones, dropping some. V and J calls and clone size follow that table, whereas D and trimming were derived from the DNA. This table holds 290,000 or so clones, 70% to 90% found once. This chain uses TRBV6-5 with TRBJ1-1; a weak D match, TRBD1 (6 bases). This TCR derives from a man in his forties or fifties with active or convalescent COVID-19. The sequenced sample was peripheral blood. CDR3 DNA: TGTGCCAGCAGACGTCGACAGGCAACTGAAGCTTTCTTT. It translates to CASRRRQATEAFF.